This T cell receptor beta chain was retrieved from a study of cytomegalovirus exposure and HLA in healthy donors. Study-level information: Samples from HLA-typed donors yielded about 80 million unique TCRs in an early data release.

As for this clone: Its antigen is undetermined.

V was pared by 4 bases and J by 4 bases, with 16 bases between. The CDR3 consists of 15 residues. Per the germline V gene, CDR1 is SGHVS and CDR2 is FQNEAQ. The study ran its PCR with 60 Vbeta and 13 Jbeta primers. Produced via immunoSEQ multiplex PCR; TCRdb's table is partial and in-frame only. The sample has 100,000 to 150,000 clones, 82% seen once. Notes on the study in general: Later work found that TCR association rates differed between HLA loci; DRB1 had the most and HLA-C the fewest. Cytomegalovirus-associated TCR beta chains were listed, numbering more than 150.

Sequencing was carried out using PBMCs. This receptor was taken from a woman between 18 and 29 years old in good health and CMV-seronegative. The chain carries TRBV7-8 and TRBJ1-2, with D possibly matching TRBD1 (5 bases). CDR3 nucleotide sequence: TGTGCCAGCAGCTCCTACAGGCGTTCCCTCTATGGCTACACCTTC. Translation gives CASSSYRRSLYGYTF.